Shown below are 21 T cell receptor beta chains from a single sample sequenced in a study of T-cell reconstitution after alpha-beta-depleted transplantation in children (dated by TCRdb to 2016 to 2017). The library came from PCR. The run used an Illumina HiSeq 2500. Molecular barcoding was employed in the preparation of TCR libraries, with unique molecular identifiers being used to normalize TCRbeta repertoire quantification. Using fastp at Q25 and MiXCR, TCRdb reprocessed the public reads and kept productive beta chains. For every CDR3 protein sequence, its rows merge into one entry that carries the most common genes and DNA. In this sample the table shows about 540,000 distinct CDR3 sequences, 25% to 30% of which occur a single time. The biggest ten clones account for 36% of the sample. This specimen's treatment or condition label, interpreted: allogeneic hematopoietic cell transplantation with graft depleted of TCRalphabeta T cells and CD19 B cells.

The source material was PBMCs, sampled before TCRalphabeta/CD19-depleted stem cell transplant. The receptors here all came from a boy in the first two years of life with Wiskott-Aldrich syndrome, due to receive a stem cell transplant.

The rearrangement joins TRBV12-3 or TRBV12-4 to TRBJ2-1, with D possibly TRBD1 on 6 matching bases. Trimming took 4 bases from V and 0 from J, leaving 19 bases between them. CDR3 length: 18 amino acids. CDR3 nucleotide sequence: TGTGCCAGCAGTTGGTCCATTCTCAGGGGACGCTCCTACAATGAGCAGTTCTTC. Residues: CASSWSILRGRSYNEQFF.

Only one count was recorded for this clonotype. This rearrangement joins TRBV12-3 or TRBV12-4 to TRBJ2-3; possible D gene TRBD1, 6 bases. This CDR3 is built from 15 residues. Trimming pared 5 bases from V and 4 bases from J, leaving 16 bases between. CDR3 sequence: CASSITGRGADTQYF. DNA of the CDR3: TGTGCCAGCAGTATAACAGGGAGAGGAGCAGATACGCAGTATTTT.

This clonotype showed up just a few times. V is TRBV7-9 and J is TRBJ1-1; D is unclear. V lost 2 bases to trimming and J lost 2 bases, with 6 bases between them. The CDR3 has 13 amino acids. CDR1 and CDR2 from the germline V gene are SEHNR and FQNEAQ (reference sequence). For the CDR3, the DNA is TGTGCCAGCAGCTTAAAGAGTAACACTGAAGCTTTCTTT. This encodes CASSLKSNTEAFF.

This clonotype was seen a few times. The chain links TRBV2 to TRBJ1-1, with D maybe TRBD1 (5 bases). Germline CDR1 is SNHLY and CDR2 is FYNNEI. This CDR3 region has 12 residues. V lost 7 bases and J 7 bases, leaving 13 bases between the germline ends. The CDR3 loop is CASNGALLEAFF. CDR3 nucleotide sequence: TGTGCCAGCAACGGGGCCCTCCTTGAAGCTTTCTTT.

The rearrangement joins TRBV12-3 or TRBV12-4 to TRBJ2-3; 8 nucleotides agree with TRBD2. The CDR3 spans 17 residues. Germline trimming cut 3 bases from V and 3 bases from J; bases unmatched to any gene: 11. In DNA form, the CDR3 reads TGTGCCAGCAGTTTCTCTCGACCGGGACTAGTAACAGATACGCAGTATTTT. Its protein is CASSFSRPGLVTDTQYF.

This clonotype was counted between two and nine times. For the CDR3, the DNA is TGCAGCGCTTCGACAGGGATGAACACTGAAGCTTTCTTT. Translated: CSASTGMNTEAFF. The chain joins TRBV29-1 to TRBJ1-1; 7 bases agree with TRBD1. This CDR3 has 13 amino acids. Germline V gene data show CDR1 as SQVTM and CDR2 as ANQGSEA. With 7 bases clipped from V and 0 bases from J, the junction kept 5 bases outside the gene matches. Based on the CDR3 plus reference TRBV29-1 and TRBJ1-1, the full variable domain is SAVISQKPSRDICQRGTSLTIQCQVDSQVTMMFWYRQQPGQSLTLIATANQGSEATYESGFVIDKFPISRPNLTFSTLTVSNMSPEDSSIYLCSASTGMNTEAFFGQGTRLTVV.

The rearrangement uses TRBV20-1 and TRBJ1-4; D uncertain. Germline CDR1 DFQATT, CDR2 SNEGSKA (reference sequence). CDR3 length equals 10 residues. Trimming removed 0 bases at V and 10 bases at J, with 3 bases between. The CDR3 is CSARDGKLFF. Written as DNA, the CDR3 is TGCAGTGCTAGAGACGGAAAACTGTTTTTT.

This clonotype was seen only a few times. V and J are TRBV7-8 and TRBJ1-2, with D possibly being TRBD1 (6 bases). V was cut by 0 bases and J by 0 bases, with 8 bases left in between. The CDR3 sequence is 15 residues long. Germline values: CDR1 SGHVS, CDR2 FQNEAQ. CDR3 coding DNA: TGTGCCAGCAGCTTAGCCAGGGGCGCTAACTATGGCTACACCTTC. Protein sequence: CASSLARGANYGYTF. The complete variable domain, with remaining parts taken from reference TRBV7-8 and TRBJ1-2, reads GAGVSQSPRYKVAKRGQDVALRCDPISGHVSLFWYQQALGQGPEFLTYFQNEAQLDKSGLPSDRFFAERPEGSVSTLKIQRTQQEDSAVYLCASSLARGANYGYTFGSGTRLTVV.

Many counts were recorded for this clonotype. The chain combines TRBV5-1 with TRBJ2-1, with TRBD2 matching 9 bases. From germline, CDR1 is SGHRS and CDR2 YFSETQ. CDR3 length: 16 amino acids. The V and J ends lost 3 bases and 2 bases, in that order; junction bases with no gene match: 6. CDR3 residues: CASSSGTSFAYNEQFF. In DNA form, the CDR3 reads TGCGCCAGCAGCTCGGGGACTAGCTTCGCCTACAATGAGCAGTTCTTC. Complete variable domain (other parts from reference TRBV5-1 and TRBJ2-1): KAGVTQTPRYLIKTRGQQVTLSCSPISGHRSVSWYQQTPGQGLQFLFEYFSETQRNKGNFPGRFSGRQFSNSRSEMNVSTLELGDSALYLCASSSGTSFAYNEQFFGPGTRLTVL.

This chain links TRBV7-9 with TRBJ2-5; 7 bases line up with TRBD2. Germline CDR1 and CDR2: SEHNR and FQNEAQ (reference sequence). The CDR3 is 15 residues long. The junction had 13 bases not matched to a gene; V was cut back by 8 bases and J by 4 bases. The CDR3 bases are TGTGCCAGCGAAGCCGGGACTACCTCGCGAGAGACCCAGTACTTC. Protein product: CASEAGTTSRETQYF.

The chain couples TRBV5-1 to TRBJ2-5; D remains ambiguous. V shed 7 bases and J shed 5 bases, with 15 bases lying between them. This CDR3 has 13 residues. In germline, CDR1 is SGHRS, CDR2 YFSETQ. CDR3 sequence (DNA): TGCGCCAGCGCCCAATACCTCCGGGAGACCCAGTACTTC. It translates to CASAQYLRETQYF.

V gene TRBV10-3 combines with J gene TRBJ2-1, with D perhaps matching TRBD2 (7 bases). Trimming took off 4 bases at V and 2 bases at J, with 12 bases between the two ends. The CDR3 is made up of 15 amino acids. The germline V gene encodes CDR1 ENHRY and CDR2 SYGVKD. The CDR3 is CAISGTGTTYNEQFF. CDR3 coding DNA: TGTGCCATCAGTGGAACAGGGACTACCTACAATGAGCAGTTCTTC.

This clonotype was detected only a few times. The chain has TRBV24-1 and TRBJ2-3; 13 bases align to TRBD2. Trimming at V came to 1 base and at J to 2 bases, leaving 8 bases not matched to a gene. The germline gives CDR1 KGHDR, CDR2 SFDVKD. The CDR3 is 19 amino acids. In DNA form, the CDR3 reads TGTGCCACCAGTGATTTCCCGCCGACTAGCGGGGGGACCACAGATACGCAGTATTTT. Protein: CATSDFPPTSGGTTDTQYF.

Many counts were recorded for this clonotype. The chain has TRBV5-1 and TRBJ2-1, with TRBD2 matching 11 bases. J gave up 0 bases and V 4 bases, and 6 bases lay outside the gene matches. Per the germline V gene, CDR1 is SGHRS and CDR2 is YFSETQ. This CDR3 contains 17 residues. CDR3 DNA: TGCGCCAGCAGCCCTCCCACTAGCGGGAGCTCCTACAATGAGCAGTTCTTC. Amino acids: CASSPPTSGSSYNEQFF.

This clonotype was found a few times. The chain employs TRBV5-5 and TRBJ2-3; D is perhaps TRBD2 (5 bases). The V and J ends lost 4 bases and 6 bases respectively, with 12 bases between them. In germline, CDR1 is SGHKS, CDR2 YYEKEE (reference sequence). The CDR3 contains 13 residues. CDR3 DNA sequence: TGTGCCAGCAGCCTCTCACTAGGGGATACGCAGTATTTT. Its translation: CASSLSLGDTQYF.

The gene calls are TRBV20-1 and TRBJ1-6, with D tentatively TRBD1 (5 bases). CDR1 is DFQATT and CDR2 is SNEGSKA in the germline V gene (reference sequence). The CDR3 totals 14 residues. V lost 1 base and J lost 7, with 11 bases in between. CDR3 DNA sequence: TGCAGTGCTAGAGGGGGGGTGACGAATTCACCCCTCCACTTT. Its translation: CSARGGVTNSPLHF.

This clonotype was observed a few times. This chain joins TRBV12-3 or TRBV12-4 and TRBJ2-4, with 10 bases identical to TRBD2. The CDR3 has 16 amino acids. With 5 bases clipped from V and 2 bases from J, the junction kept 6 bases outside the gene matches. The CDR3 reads CASSPKREGPKNIQYF. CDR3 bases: TGTGCCAGCAGTCCTAAGCGGGAGGGCCCCAAAAACATTCAGTACTTC.

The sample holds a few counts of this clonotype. The CDR3 protein is CASSEAGEETQYF. Written as DNA, the CDR3 is TGTGCCAGCAGCGAAGCGGGAGAAGAGACCCAGTACTTC. The V and J genes are TRBV9 and TRBJ2-5; TRBD2 aligns across 8 bases. The germline CDR1 and CDR2 sequences are SGDLS and YYNGEE. The CDR3 loop spans 13 amino acids. The J segment lost 3 bases and the V segment lost 3 bases, leaving 1 base of the junction unmatched.

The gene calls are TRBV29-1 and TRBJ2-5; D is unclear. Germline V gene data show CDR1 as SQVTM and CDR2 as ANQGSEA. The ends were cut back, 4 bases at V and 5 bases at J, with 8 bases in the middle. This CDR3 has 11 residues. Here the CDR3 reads CSVAGAETQYF. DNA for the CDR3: TGCAGCGTTGCTGGCGCGGAGACCCAGTACTTC.

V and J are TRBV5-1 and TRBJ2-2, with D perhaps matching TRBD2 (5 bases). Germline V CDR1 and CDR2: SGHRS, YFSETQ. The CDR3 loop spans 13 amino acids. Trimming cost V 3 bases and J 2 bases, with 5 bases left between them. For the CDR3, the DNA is TGCGCCAGCAGCTGGACTAACACCGGGGAGCTGTTTTTT. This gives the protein CASSWTNTGELFF.

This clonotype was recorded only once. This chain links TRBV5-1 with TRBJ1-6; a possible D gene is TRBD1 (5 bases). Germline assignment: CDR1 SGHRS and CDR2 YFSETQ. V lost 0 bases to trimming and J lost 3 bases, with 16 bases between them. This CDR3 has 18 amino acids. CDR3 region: CASSLGIPTGGYNSPLHF. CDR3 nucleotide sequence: TGCGCCAGCAGCTTGGGCATCCCCACCGGGGGCTATAATTCACCCCTCCACTTT.